This TCR beta chain is from a study of vaccination and CD4 T cells after COVID-19. Regarding the study as a whole: Spike mono-reactivity was evident in 304 of the 307 vaccine-specific clones derived from convalescent patients.

At the Johns Hopkins FTIC core, DNA taken from cultured CD4+ T cells was sequenced by way of the Oncomine TCR Beta short-read assay. TCRdb re-derived calls from the PCR reads in MiXCR, one entry per CDR3 protein. The table records about 20,000 distinct CDR3 sequences, around 44% of them present only once. Stated treatment: roughly 11-day PBMC culture with coronavirus spike peptide pools or control peptides (ViraFEST assay). The V end was cut by 7 bases, the J end by 7 bases, with 11 bases between. Per germline, CDR1 LNHDA and CDR2 SQIVND (reference sequence). This CDR3 is 12 amino acids long. This clonotype was detected only a few times. Its antigen is unidentified.

V is TRBV19 and J is TRBJ1-5, with a tentative D call TRBD1 (5 bases). The receptor's source is a human donor who had recovered from COVID-19. Sequenced here: CD4+ T cells from blood, cultured in vitro, sampled after SARS-CoV-2 vaccination. The CDR3 DNA reads as TGTGCCAGTACCTCAGAGGGGCAGCCCCAGCATTTT. It codes for CASTSEGQPQHF.